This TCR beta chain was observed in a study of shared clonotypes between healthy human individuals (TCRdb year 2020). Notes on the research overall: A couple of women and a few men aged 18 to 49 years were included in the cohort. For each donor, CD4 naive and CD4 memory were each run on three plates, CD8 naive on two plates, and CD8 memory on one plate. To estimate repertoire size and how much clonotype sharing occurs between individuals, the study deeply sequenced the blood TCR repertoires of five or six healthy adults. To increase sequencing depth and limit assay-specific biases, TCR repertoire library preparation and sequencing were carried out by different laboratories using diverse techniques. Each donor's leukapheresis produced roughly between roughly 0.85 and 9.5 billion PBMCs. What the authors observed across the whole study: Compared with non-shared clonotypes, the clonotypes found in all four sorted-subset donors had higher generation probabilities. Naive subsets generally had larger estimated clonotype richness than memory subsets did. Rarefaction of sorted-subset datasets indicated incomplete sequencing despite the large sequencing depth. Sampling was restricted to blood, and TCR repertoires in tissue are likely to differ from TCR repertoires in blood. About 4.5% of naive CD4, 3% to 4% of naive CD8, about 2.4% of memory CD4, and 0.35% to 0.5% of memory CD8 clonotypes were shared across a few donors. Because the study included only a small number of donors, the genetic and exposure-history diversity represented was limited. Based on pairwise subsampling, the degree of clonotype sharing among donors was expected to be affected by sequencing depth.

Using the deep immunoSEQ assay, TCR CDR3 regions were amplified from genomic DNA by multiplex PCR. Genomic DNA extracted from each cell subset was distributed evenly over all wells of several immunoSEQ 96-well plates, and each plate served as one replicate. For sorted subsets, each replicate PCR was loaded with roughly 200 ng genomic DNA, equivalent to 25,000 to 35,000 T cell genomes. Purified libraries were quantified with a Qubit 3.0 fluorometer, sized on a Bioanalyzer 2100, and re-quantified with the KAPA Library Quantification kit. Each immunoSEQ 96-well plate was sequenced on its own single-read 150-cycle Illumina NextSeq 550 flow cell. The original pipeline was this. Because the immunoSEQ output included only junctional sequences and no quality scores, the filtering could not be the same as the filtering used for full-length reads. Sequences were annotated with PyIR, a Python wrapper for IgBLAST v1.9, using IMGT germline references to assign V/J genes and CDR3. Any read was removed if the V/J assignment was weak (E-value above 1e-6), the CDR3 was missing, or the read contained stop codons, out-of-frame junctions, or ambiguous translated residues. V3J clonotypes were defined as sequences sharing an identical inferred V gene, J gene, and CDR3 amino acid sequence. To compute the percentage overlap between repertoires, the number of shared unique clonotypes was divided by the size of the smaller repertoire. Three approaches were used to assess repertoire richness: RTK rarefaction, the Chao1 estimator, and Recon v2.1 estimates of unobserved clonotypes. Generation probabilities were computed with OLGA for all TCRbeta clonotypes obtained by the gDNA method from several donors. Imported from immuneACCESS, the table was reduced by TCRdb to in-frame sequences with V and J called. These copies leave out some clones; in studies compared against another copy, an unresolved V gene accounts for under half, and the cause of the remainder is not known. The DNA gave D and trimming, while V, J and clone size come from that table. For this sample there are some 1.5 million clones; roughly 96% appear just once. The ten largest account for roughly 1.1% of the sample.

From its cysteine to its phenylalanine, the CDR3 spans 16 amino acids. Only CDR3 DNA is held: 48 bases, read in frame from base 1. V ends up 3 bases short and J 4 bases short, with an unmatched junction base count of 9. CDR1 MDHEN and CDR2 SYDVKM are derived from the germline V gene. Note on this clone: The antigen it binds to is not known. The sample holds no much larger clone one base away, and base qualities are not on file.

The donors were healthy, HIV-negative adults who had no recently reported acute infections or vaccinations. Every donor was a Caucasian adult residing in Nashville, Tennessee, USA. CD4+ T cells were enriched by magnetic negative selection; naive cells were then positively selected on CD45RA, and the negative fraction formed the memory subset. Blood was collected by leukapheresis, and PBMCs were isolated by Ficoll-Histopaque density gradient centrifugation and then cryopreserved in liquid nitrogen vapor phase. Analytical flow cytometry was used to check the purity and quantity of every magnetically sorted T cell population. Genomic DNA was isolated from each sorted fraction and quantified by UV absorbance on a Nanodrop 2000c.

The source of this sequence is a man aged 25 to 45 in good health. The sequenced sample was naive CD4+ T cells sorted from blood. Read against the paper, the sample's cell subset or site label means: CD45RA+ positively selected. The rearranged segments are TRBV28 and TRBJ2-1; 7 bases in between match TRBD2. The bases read TGTGCCAGCAGTTTCTATCGACTAGCAGCGTACAATGAGCAGTTCTTC. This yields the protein CASSFYRLAAYNEQFF.